The 27 T cell receptor beta chains listed next were all sequenced from one sample in a study of early T cells in non-severe SARS-CoV-2 infection. TCRdb analysed the 5' RACE reads with MiXCR anew, one entry per CDR3 protein. The data contain approximately 23,000 distinct CDR3 sequences, 3.5% to 4.5% of them singletons. What was sequenced was whole blood. The receptors shown here come from an adult who was a healthcare worker with PCR-confirmed SARS-CoV-2 infection or an uninfected control (not recorded which).

This clonotype appeared many times. The chain joins TRBV29-1 to TRBJ1-5; 11 bases agree with TRBD1. V lost 7 bases and J lost 4; bases outside the gene matches: 3. CDR3 size: 13 residues. Germline lookup yields CDR1 SQVTM and CDR2 ANQGSEA. CDR3 residues: CSAGTGGNQPQHF. For the CDR3, the DNA is TGCAGCGCTGGGACAGGGGGGAATCAGCCCCAGCATTTT.

In its sample, this clonotype was seen many times. The V gene is TRBV13, the J gene TRBJ2-7; TRBD2 agrees at 7 bases. The V gene's germline CDR1 is PRHDT and CDR2 FYEKMQ (reference sequence). The CDR3 extends over 16 amino acids. V was pared by 1 base and J by 3 bases, with 9 bases of the junction left unmatched. This chain's CDR3 is CASSLEAGLVRYEQYF. CDR3 DNA sequence: TGTGCCAGCAGCTTAGAAGCGGGGCTCGTCCGCTACGAGCAGTACTTC.

This sequence joins TRBV7-2 and TRBJ2-3; TRBD2 might be the D (5 bases). The CDR3 totals 13 residues. Germline V gene data show CDR1 as SGHTA and CDR2 as FQGNSA. Trimming removed 6 bases from V and 4 bases from J, with 11 bases in between. The CDR3 protein is CASSAPGADTQYF. The CDR3, as DNA: TGTGCCAGCAGTGCACCCGGGGCAGATACGCAGTATTTT.

By its share, this clonotype is medium-sized. J is TRBJ1-6 and V is TRBV6-6; D is ambiguous. Germline CDR1 and CDR2: MNHNY and SVGAGI (reference sequence). Trimming took 0 bases from V and 5 from J, leaving 8 bases between them. The CDR3 length is 15 residues. CDR3 in amino acids: CASSYSSQNNSPLHF. The CDR3 DNA reads TGTGCCAGCAGTTACTCCTCACAAAATAATTCACCCCTCCACTTT.

This clonotype was detected many times. This chain uses TRBV7-9 with TRBJ1-5; D remains unclear. The CDR3 consists of 15 residues. Germline V gives CDR1 SEHNR, CDR2 FQNEAQ (reference sequence). The ends were cut back, 2 bases at V and 0 bases at J, with 8 bases in the middle. DNA of the CDR3: TGTGCCAGCAGCTTATTTGCAGATAGCAATCAGCCCCAGCATTTT. Protein: CASSLFADSNQPQHF.

This clonotype was recorded many times. The chain carries TRBV7-9 and TRBJ2-7, with D possibly TRBD1 on 6 matching bases. The CDR3 runs to 14 residues. Trimming removed 1 base from V and 3 bases from J, with 10 bases in between. Germline loops: CDR1 SEHNR, CDR2 FQNEAQ (reference sequence). CDR3 loop: CASSLDRANYEQYF. DNA of the CDR3: TGTGCCAGCAGCTTAGACAGGGCTAACTACGAGCAGTACTTC. The entire variable domain, with the rest obtained from reference TRBV7-9 and TRBJ2-7, is as follows: DTGVSQNPRHKITKRGQNVTFRCDPISEHNRLYWYRQTLGQGPEFLTYFQNEAQLEKSRLLSDRFSAERPKGSFSTLEIQRTEQGDSAMYLCASSLDRANYEQYFGPGTRLTVT.

This clonotype was detected many times. V usage is TRBV20-1 and J usage is TRBJ2-7, with a weak D call TRBD1 (6 bases). V lost 6 bases to trimming and J lost 5 bases, with 20 bases between them. Germline V lookup: CDR1 DFQATT, CDR2 SNEGSKA (reference sequence). This CDR3 is 14 amino acids long. CDR3: CSAGPPGEGHEQYF. In DNA form, the CDR3 reads TGCAGTGCCGGACCCCCAGGGGAAGGTCACGAGCAGTACTTC.

In its sample, this clonotype was seen many times. One junction end does not reproduce the germline sequence, and a read error may be involved. The chain carries TRBV4-3 and TRBJ1-3; 7 bases map to TRBD1. The CDR3 sequence is 17 residues long. Germline V CDR1 and CDR2: LGHNA, YSLEER. The CDR3 spells CASSQWTGLISENTIYF. CDR3 DNA: TGCGCCAGCAGCCAATGGACAGGCTTAATCTCTGAAAACACCATATATTTT.

In this sample, this clonotype turned up a few times. The chain recombines TRBV6-6 with TRBJ1-3, with D unclear. In germline, CDR1 is MNHNY, CDR2 SVGAGI (reference sequence). V lost 7 bases and J lost 2, with 9 bases in between. This CDR3 region has 13 residues. In DNA form, the CDR3 reads TGTGCCAGCACCTTAATGGCTGGAAACACCATATATTTT. It specifies CASTLMAGNTIYF.

This clonotype was counted many times. V and J are TRBV27 and TRBJ2-7; no clear D. The V gene lost 6 bases and the J gene lost 7 bases, with 16 bases spanning the gap. There are 13 residues in the CDR3. Per the germline V gene, CDR1 is MNHEY and CDR2 is SMNVEV (reference sequence). CDR3 sequence (DNA): TGTGCCAGCAGCGTGAAAACCAGACGGGAGCAGTACTTC. Encoded protein: CASSVKTRREQYF.

This clonotype has a count of ten or more. In nucleotides, the CDR3 is TGTGCCAGCAGCCCGCGGACAGGGTCCAACTATGGCTACACCTTC. Its translation is CASSPRTGSNYGYTF. The chain combines TRBV7-9 with TRBJ1-2; 8 bases agree with TRBD1. Germline V gives CDR1 SEHNR, CDR2 FQNEAQ (reference sequence). V lost 5 bases and J lost 2; bases outside the gene matches: 7. The CDR3 spans 15 residues.

V usage is TRBV3-1 and J usage is TRBJ2-7, with 8 nucleotides matching TRBD1. Germline V gives CDR1 LGHDT, CDR2 YNNKEL (reference sequence). Germline trimming cut 4 bases from V and 1 base from J; bases unmatched to any gene: 3. CDR3 length: 14 amino acids. The CDR3 bases are TGTGCCAGCAGCCCTAGGACAGGGTCCTACGAGCAGTACTTC. It yields the protein CASSPRTGSYEQYF.

The table lists this clonotype with many counts. The genes are TRBV10-3 and TRBJ2-1; TRBD1 matches at 9 bases. Losses at the gene ends were 6 bases for V and 3 bases for J; bases not matched to a gene: 3. This CDR3 contains 14 residues. In germline, CDR1 is ENHRY, CDR2 SYGVKD. The CDR3 sequence is CAISGQGNYNEQFF. The CDR3 DNA is TGTGCCATCAGCGGACAGGGGAACTACAATGAGCAGTTCTTC.

This clonotype occurred many times. V is TRBV20-1 and J is TRBJ2-1, with D possibly being TRBD2 (5 bases). V was cut by 3 bases and J by 8 bases, with 14 bases left in between. CDR1 is DFQATT and CDR2 is SNEGSKA in the germline V gene (reference sequence). This CDR3 comprises 13 residues. CDR3 in DNA: TGCAGTGCTAGGGGTTCCGGGATCCATGAGCAGTTCTTC. As protein: CSARGSGIHEQFF.

This clonotype was picked up many times. As DNA, the CDR3 is TGTGCCAGCAGCCTAGGGTTCCAAGTCCTAGGCTACACCTTC. This encodes CASSLGFQVLGYTF. The chain has TRBV7-2 and TRBJ1-2; D is ambiguous. The V gene lost 5 bases and the J gene lost 8 bases, with 18 bases spanning the gap. The CDR3 is 14 amino acids. Germline loops: CDR1 SGHTA, CDR2 FQGNSA.

This clonotype was detected ten times or more. This chain uses TRBV27 with TRBJ1-2; D possibly corresponds to TRBD1 (6 bases). The CDR3 extends over 14 amino acids. The germline V and J ends were trimmed by 3 bases and 5 bases, with 13 bases remaining between them. Germline loops: CDR1 MNHEY, CDR2 SMNVEV (reference sequence). The CDR3 is CASSFRGAEYGYTF. The CDR3 coding sequence is TGTGCCAGCAGTTTTAGGGGGGCTGAATATGGCTACACCTTC.

This clonotype is labeled medium-sized. The J gene is TRBJ1-1, the V gene TRBV27; D unclear. The CDR3 extends over 11 amino acids. Between the trimmed V and J ends, which lost 2 bases and 7 bases, there was a span of 5 bases. Per germline, CDR1 MNHEY and CDR2 SMNVEV (reference sequence). CDR3 DNA sequence: TGTGCCAGCAGTTTAGGCGGTGAAGCTTTCTTT. Its protein is CASSLGGEAFF.

This clonotype was counted ten times or more. This sequence joins TRBV20-1 and TRBJ1-2; 12 positions match TRBD1. The V and J ends lost 6 bases and 4 bases, in that order; junction bases with no gene match: 9. The CDR3 contains 15 residues. Looked up from germline, CDR1 is DFQATT and CDR2 is SNEGSKA (reference sequence). This CDR3 is CSADEGTGGVYGYTF. The CDR3 DNA is TGCAGTGCCGACGAAGGGACAGGGGGCGTCTATGGCTACACCTTC.

This clonotype was seen more than once but under ten times. The CDR3 reads CASSLAGALNQPQHF. In nucleotides, the CDR3 is TGTGCCAGCAGCTTAGCTGGAGCGCTCAATCAGCCCCAGCATTTT. This rearrangement joins TRBV7-9 to TRBJ1-5; no firm D call. Germline V gives CDR1 SEHNR, CDR2 FQNEAQ (reference sequence). V was clipped by 0 bases and J by 3 bases, with 9 bases between them. The CDR3 spans 15 residues.

This clonotype has at least ten counts. The V gene is TRBV19, the J gene TRBJ1-5; no definite D call. V was pared by 3 bases and J by 3 bases, with 12 bases between. The CDR3 totals 15 residues. Germline CDR1 reads LNHDA; CDR2 reads SQIVND (reference sequence). CDR3 in amino acids: CASSMVGRINQPQHF. The CDR3 coding sequence is TGTGCCAGTAGTATGGTAGGGCGGATCAATCAGCCCCAGCATTTT.

This chain connects TRBV7-2 to TRBJ2-1; D possibly corresponds to TRBD1 (5 bases). Deletions cut 6 bases from V and 15 bases from J, with 15 bases between. The CDR3 extends over 11 amino acids. Germline V gene lookup returns CDR1 SGHTA and CDR2 FQGNSA. The CDR3 DNA follows: TGTGCCAGCAGTTACAGGTTCGCGTCGTTCTTC. Translated, it gives CASSYRFASFF.

This clonotype was seen many times. The CDR3: CATSRVPSNTIYF. The CDR3, as DNA: TGTGCCACCAGCAGAGTCCCCTCAAACACCATATATTTT. The chain uses TRBV15 and TRBJ1-3; D gene ambiguous. V lost 1 base and J lost 6, with 7 bases in between. Germline V gene sequence: CDR1 LNHNV, CDR2 YYDKDF (reference sequence). This CDR3 is 13 amino acids long.

This clonotype was picked up many times. CDR3 nucleotide sequence: TGCGCCAGCAGCCAAGATCATGGGACTAGCGGGTTCACAGATACGCAGTATTTT. As protein: CASSQDHGTSGFTDTQYF. This chain joins TRBV4-3 and TRBJ2-3; 12 bases are a match to TRBD2. V trimming: 0 bases; J trimming: 2 bases; junction bases outside the gene matches: 6. Germline V gene lookup returns CDR1 LGHNA and CDR2 YSLEER. The CDR3 is 18 residues long.

The sample holds many counts of this clonotype. The V gene is TRBV7-6, the J gene TRBJ2-1, with D perhaps TRBD1 or TRBD2 (5 bases each). V was cut by 1 base and J by 1 base, with 5 bases left in between. The CDR3 loop spans 14 amino acids. Germline lookup yields CDR1 SGHVS and CDR2 FNYEAQ. The CDR3 DNA reads as TGTGCCAGCAGCTTAGGGGGGTCCTACAATGAGCAGTTCTTC. Its translation is CASSLGGSYNEQFF.

This clonotype was found many times. The rearrangement links TRBV24-1 to TRBJ1-3; D is possibly TRBD1 (6 bases). CDR1 KGHDR and CDR2 SFDVKD come from the germline V gene. Trimming took 9 bases from V and 0 from J, leaving 17 bases between them. The CDR3 is made up of 16 amino acids. CDR3 bases: TGTGCCACCTTTATCGGGGGCGCAAGCTCTGGAAACACCATATATTTT. This gives the protein CATFIGGASSGNTIYF.

This clonotype was counted ten times or more. V is TRBV6-1 and J is TRBJ1-2; 9 positions agree with TRBD1. CDR3 length equals 17 residues. J lost 4 bases, V lost 2 bases, and 11 bases had no gene match. Germline V gene sequence: CDR1 MNHNS, CDR2 SASEGT. The CDR3 DNA is TGTGCCAGCAGTGAAACCACAGGGGGCGGTAGCACCTATGGCTACACCTTC. Translated, it gives CASSETTGGGSTYGYTF.

The table lists this clonotype with many counts. The rearrangement links TRBV5-4 to TRBJ2-3; D is uncertain. The CDR3 is made up of 12 amino acids. The germline CDR1 and CDR2 sequences are SGHNT and YYREEE (reference sequence). The germline V and J ends were trimmed by 4 bases and 6 bases, with 9 bases remaining between them. The CDR3 nucleotides are TGTGCCAGCAGCAAGATGTCCGATACGCAGTATTTT. Protein sequence: CASSKMSDTQYF.